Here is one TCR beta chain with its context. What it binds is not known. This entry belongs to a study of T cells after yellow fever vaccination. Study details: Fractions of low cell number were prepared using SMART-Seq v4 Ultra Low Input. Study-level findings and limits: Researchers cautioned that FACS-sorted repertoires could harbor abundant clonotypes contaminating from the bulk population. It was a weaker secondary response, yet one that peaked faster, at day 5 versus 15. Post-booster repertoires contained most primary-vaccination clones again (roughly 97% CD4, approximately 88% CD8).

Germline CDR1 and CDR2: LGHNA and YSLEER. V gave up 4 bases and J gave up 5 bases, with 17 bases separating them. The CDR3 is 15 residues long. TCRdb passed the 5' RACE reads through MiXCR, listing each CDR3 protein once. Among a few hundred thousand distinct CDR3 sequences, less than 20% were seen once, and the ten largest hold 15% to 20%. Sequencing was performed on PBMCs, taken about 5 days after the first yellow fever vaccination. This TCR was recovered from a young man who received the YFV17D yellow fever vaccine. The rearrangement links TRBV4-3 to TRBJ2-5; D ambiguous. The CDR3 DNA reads TGCGCCAGCAGCCCGGAATGGGCCGCTAGGGAGACCCAGTACTTC. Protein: CASSPEWAARETQYF.